This TCR beta chain was captured in a study of blood T cells in healthy people across ages (dated by TCRdb to 2013 to 2016). For the wider study: In model experiments, template switching captured roughly one uniquely barcoded TCR beta cDNA molecule for every two T cells. Two additional independent replicas of 1 million unique cDNA reads from the same blood draw were analyzed for two donors (one aged 18 to 30 and one aged 80 or older). The donors were divided into four age groups: young (average approximately 15 years), middle-aged (roughly 42), aged (approximately 64) and long-lived (roughly 82). To track age-related changes in TCR beta repertoire diversity, the study relied on deep sequencing normalized with unique cDNA molecular identifiers.

Library prep was done by 5' RACE. The run used an Illumina HiSeq 2500. A second roughly 6 to 12 cycle PCR used a sample-barcoded 5' primer and a J-beta primer mix. Each TCR beta cDNA molecule received a unique molecular identifier from a template-switch 5' adaptor carrying 12 random nucleotides. At least 2.5 million CDR3-containing paired-end reads were obtained from each sample. The Mint cDNA synthesis kit, primed by a TRBC-specific oligonucleotide, was used to synthesize first-strand cDNA from all RNA. All cDNA was treated with uracil-DNA glycosylase and then went through a first 18-cycle PCR with the universal primers M1SS and BC2_uni_R. The authors' pipeline ran thus. For normalization, 1 million high-quality reads, each with a distinct molecular identifier, were randomly selected from each sample. Reads with shared molecular identifiers were discarded instead of being binned into consensus sequences. CDR3 identification, clonotype clustering and error correction used MiTCR with a Q25 quality threshold and the strictest error-elimination algorithm. A nonparametric unseen species model with Euler transformation was used to estimate a lower bound on total TCR beta diversity. TCRdb's own reprocessing of the public reads used fastp at Q25 and MiXCR and kept productive beta chains. Every distinct CDR3 protein forms one entry, paired with its most common genes and DNA. It is TCRdb's table, rather than the study itself, that gives the V and J calls and clone size. The sample records over a million distinct CDR3 sequences, 20% to 25% of which are singletons. The ten largest make up about 0.72% of the sample.

There are a few counts of this clonotype. Its antigen is currently not known. No qualities accompany the bases; no much larger clone lies one base away. Overall study outcomes, separate from this receptor: Observed TCR beta diversity correlated strongly with the percentage of naive T cells measured by flow cytometry. Total diversity estimates from one million sequenced T cells were considered lower bounds and underestimates. Bulk unsorted PBMC profiling prevented conclusive comparison of naive and antigen-experienced compartments. Compared with the aged group, the long-lived group had more naive CD4+ T cells, fewer expanded clones and increased TCR diversity, suggesting age selection. The CMV infection status of donors was not known, potentially confounding age-related changes in expanded clonotypes. As age increased, observed TCR beta diversity per million T cells dropped in a roughly linear way, and a significant reduction was already evident by age 40.

Donors were a few dozen systemically healthy Caucasian individuals from Russia aged about 6 to 100 years. Ten milliliters of peripheral blood were drawn from each donor into EDTA-treated Vacutainer tubes. Ficoll-Paque density-gradient centrifugation was used to isolate PBMCs, with at least 6.5 million per sample. Total RNA was extracted from PBMCs with Trizol reagent, with at least 5.5 micrograms obtained per sample. For every donor, flow cytometry on a PBMC aliquot measured the percentage of naive CD45RAhigh/CD27high T cells. These data were also reused for a study on T cells of mothers and their children. The second source states: Nine systemically healthy Caucasian individuals, comprising three mothers and their six children, were included as donors. cDNA synthesis used all of the extracted RNA, with 1.5 ug of RNA in each 15 ul reaction. In the second PCR, the M1S primer added sample barcodes and 2-4 random nucleotides. More than 8 million TCR beta CDR3 reads were obtained from each mother, and 2.5 million to 3 million reads were obtained from each child. Thymic selection shapes the output of TCR recombination in a similar way in related and unrelated pairs, and inherited differences have a minor effect. Related mother-child pairs always showed normalized repertoire overlap that was slightly higher than in unrelated mother-child pairs, though the difference was never significant. With a sensitivity of about 100 clones per million clonotypes, no persistent microchimeric T cell clones were detected. The study used deep NGS to compare TCR beta repertoires of mothers and children, seeking features distinguishing related mother-child pairs from unrelated individuals. On average, the children were roughly 10 +/- 4 years old, while the mothers were around 42 +/- 4 years old. Libraries were sequenced on Illumina HiSeq 2000 with 100+100 nt paired-end reads after adapter ligation with NEBNext reagents. To prevent cross-contamination, the mother and child libraries were prepared one month apart and sequenced in separate runs. Each donor had between about 450,000 and 2,300,000 distinct TCR beta clonotypes identified. Naive TCR beta clonotypes were estimated from low-frequency clonotypes matched to each donor's FACS-determined naive share, without sorting.

Sequencing was performed on blood. This TCR was sampled from a girl aged 2-9 years in good health.

The CDR3 region has the sequence CASSPTSGGAGETQYF. At the DNA level, the sequence is TGTGCCAGCAGCCCTACTAGCGGGGGGGCCGGGGAGACCCAGTACTTC. This chain is built from TRBV7-3 and TRBJ2-7, with TRBD2 matching 13 junction bases. The J call may be wrong; the DNA end is better matched by TRBJ2-5. Sequences SGHTA (CDR1) and FQGTGA (CDR2) are obtained from the germline V gene. The CDR3 sequence holds 16 residues, the cysteine and phenylalanine included. Only the CDR3 DNA is retained, 48 bases long and in frame from the first base.